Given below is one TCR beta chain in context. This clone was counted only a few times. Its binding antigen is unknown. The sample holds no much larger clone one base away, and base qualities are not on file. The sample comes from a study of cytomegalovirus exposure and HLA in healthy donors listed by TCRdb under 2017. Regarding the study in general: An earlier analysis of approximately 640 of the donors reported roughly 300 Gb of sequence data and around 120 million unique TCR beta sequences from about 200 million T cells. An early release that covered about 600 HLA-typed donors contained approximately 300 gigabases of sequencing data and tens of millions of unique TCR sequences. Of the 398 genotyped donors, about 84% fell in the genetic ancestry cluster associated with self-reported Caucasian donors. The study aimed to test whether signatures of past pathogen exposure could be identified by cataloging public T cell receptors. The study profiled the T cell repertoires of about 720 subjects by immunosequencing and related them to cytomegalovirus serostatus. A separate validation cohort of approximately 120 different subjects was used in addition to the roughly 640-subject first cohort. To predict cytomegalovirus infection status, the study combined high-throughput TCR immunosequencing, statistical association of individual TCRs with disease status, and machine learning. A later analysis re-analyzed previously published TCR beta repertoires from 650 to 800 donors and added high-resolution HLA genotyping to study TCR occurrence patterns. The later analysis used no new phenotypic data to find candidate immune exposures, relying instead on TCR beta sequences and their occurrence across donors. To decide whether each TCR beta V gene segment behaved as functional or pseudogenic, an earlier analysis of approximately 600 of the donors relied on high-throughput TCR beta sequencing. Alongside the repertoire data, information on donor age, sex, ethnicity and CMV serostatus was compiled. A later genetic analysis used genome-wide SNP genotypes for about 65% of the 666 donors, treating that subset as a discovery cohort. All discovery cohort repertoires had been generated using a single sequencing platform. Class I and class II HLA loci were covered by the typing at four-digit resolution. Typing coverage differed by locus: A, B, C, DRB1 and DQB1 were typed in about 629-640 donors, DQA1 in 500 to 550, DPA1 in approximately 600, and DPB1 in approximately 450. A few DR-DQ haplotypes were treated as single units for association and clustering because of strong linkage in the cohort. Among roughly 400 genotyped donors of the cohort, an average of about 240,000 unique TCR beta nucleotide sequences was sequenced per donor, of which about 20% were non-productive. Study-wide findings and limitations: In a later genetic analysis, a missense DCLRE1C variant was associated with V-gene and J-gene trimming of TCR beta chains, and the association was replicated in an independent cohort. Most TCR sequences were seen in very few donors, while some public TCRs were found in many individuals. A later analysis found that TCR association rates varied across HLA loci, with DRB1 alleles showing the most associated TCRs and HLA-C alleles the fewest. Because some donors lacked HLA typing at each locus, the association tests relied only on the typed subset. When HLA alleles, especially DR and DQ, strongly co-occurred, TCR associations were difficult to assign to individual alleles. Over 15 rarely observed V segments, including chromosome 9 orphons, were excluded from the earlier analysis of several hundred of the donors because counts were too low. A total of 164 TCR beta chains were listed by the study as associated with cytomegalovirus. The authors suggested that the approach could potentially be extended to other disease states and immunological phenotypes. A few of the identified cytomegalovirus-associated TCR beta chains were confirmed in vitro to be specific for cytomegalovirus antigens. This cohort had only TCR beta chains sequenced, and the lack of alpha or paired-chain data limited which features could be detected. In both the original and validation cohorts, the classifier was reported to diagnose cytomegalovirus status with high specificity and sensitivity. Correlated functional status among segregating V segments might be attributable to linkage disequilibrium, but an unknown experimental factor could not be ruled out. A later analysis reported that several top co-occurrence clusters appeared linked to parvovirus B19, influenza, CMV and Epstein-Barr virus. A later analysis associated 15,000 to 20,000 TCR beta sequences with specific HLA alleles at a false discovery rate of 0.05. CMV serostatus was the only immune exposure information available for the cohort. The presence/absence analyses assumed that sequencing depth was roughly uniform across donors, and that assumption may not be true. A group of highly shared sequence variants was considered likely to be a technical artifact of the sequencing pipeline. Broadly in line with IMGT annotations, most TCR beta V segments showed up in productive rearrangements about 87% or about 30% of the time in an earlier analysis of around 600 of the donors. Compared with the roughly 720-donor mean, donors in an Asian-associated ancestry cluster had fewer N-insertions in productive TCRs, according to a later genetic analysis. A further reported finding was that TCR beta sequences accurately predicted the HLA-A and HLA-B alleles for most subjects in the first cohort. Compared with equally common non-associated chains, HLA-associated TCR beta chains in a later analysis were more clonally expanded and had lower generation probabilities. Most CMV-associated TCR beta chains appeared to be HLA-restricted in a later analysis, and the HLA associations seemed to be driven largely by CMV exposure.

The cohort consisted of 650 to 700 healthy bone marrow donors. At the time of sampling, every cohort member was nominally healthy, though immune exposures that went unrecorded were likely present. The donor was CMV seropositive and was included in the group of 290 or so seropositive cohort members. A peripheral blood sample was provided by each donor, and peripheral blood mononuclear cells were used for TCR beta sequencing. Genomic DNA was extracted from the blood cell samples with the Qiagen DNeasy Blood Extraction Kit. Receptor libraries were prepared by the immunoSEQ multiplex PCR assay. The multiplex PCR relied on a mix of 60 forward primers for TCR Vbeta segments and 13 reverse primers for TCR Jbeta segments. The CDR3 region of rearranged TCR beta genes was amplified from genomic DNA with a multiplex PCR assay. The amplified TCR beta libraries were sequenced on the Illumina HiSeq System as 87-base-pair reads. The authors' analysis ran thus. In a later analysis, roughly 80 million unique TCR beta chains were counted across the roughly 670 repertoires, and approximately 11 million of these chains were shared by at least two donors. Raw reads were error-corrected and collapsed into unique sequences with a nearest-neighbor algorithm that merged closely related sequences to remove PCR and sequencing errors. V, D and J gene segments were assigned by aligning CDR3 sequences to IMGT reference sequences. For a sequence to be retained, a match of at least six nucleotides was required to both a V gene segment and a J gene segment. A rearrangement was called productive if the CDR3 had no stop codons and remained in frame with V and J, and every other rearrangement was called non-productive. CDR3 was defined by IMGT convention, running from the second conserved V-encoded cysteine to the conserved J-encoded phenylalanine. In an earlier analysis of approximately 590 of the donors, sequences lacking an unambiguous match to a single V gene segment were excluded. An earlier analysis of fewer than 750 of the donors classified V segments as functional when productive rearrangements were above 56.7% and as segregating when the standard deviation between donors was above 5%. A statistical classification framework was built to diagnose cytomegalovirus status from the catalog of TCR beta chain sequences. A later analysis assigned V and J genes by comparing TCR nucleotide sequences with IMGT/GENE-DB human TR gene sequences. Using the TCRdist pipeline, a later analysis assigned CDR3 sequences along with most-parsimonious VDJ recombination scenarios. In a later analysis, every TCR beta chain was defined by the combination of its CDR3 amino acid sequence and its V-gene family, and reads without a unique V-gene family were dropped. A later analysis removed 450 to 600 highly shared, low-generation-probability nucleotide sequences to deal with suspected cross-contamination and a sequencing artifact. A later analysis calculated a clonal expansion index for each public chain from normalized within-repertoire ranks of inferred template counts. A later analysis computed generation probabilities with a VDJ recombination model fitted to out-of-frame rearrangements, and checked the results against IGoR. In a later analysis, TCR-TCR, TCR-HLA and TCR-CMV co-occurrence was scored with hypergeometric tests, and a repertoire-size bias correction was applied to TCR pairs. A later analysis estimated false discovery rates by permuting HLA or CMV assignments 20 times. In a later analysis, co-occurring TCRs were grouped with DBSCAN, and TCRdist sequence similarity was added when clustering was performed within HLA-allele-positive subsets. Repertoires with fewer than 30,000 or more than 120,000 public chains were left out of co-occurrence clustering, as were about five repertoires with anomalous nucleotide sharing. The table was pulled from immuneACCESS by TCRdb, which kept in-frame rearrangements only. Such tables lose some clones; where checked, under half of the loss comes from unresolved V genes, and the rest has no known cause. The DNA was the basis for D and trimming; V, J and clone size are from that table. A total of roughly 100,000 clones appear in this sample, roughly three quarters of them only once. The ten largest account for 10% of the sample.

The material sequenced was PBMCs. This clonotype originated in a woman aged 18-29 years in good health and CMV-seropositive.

The CDR3 region reads CASSGTGTEGEKLFF. The sequence in DNA is TGTGCCAGCAGTGGGACCGGGACTGAGGGTGAAAAACTGTTTTTT. The chain couples TRBV2 to TRBJ1-4, and the D gene may be TRBD1, 5 bases matching. V and J are truncated by 4 bases and 7 bases respectively, leaving an intervening sequence of 16 bases. Inclusive of the bounding cysteine and phenylalanine, the CDR3 is 15 residues long. This entry keeps only the CDR3 DNA: 45 bases, framed from base 1. CDR1 is given as SNHLY and CDR2 as FYNNEI, both from the germline V gene.